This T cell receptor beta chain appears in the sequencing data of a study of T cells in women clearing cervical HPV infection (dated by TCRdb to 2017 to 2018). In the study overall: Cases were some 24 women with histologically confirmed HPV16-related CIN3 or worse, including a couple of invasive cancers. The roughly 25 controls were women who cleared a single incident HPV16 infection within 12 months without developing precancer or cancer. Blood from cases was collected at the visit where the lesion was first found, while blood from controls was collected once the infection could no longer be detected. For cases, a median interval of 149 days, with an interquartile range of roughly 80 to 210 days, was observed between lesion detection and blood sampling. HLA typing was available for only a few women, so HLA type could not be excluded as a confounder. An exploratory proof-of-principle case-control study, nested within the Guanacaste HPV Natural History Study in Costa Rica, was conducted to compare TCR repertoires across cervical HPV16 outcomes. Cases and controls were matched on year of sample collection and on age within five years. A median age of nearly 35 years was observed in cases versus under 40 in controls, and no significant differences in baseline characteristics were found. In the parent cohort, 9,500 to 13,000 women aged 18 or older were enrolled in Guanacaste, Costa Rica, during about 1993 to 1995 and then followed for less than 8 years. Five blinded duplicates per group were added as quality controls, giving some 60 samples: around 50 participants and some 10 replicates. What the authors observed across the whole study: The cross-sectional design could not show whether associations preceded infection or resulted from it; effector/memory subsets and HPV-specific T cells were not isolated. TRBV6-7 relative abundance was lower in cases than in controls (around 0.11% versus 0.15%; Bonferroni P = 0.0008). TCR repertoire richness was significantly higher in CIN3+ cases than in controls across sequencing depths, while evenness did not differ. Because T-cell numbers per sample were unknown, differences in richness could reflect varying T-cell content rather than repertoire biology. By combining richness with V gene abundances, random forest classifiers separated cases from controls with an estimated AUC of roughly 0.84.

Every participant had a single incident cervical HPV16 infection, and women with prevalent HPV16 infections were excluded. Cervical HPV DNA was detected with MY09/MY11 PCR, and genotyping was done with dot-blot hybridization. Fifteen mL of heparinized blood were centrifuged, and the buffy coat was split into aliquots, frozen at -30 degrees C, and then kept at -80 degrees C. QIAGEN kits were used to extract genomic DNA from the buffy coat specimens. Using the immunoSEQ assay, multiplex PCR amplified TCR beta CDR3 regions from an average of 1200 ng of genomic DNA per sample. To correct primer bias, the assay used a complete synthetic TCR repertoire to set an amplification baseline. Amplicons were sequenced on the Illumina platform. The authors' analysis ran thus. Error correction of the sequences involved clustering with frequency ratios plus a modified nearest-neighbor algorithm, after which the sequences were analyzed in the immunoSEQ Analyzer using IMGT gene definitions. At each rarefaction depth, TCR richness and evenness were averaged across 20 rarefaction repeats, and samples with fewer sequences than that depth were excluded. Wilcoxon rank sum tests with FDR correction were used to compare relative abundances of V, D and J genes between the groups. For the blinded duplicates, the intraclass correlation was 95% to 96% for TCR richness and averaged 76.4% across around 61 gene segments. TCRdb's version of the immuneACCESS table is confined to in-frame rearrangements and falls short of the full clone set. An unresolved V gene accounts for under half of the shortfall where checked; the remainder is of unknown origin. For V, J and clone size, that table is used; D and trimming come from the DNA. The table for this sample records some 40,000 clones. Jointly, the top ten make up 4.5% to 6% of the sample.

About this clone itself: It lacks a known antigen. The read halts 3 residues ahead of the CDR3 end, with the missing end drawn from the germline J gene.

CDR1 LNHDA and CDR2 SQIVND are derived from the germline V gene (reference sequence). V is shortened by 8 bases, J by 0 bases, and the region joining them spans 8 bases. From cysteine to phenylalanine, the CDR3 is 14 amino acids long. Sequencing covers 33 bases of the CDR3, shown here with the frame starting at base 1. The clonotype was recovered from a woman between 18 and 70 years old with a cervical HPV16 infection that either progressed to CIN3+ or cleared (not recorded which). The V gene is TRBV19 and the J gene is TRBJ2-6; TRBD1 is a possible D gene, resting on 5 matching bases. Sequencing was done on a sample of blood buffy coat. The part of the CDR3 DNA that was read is TGTGCCAGTTCCGACAGCTCTGGGGCCAACGTC. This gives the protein CASSDSSGANV. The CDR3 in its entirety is CASSDSSGANVLTF.